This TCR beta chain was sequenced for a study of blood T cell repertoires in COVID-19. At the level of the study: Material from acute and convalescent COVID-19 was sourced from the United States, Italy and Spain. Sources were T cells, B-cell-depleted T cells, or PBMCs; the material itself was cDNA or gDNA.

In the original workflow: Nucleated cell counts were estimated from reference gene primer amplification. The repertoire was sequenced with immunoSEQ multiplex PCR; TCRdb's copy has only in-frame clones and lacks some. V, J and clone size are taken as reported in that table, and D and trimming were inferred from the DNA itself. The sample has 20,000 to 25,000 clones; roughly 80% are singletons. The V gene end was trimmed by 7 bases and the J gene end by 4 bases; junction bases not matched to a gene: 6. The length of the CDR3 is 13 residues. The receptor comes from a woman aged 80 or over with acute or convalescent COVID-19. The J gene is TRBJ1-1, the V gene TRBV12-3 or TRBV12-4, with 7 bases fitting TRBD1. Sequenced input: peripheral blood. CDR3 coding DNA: TGTGCCAGCAAAACGACAGGGTTCACTGAAGCTTTCTTT. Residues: CASKTTGFTEAFF.